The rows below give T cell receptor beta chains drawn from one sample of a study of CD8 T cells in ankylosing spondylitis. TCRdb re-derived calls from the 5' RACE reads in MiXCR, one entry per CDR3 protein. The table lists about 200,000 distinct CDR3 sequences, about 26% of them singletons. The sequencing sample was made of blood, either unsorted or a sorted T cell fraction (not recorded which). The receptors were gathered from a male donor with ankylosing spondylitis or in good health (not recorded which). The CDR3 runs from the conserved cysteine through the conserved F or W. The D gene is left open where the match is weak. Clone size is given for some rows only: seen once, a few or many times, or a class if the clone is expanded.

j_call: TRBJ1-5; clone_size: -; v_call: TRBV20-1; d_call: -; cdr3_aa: CSARDFRTPAGNQPQHF; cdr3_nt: TGCAGTGCTAGAGATTTCAGAACCCCGGCGGGCAATCAGCCCCAGCATTTT
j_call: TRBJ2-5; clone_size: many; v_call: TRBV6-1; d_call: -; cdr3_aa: CASSQQGPKETQYF; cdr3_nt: TGTGCCAGCAGTCAACAGGGTCCCAAAGAGACCCAGTACTTC
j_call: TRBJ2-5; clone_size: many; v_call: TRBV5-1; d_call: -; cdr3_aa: CASSLATGGAKETQYF; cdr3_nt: TGCGCCAGCAGCTTGGCCACAGGCGGGGCAAAAGAGACCCAGTACTTC
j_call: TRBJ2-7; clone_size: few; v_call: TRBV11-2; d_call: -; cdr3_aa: CASSPLRGSPPEQYF; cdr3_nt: TGTGCCAGCAGCCCCCTTCGGGGCTCCCCCCCCGAGCAGTACTTC
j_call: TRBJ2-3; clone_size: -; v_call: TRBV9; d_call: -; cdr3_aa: CASSEIPGVTDTQYF; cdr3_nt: TGTGCCAGCAGCGAAATACCGGGCGTCACAGATACGCAGTATTTT
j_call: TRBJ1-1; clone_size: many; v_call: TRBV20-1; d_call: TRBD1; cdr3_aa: CSASGRGRSGTEAFF; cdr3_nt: TGCAGTGCTAGTGGCAGGGGGCGTTCGGGCACTGAAGCTTTCTTT
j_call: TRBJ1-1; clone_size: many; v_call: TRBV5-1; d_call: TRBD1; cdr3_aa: CASSLGQGAEAFF; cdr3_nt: TGCGCCAGCAGCTTGGGACAGGGGGCGGAAGCTTTCTTT
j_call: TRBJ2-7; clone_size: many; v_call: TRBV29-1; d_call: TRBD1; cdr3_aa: CSVGTGGPLQYF; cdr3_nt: TGCAGCGTTGGGACAGGGGGCCCCCTCCAGTACTTC
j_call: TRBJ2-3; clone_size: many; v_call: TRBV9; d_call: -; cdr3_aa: CASSLVGLSDTQYF; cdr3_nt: TGTGCCAGCAGCCTCGTCGGGTTGTCAGATACGCAGTATTTT
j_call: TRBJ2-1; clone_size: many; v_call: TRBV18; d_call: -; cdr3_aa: CASSPLISGSYNEQFF; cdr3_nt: TGTGCCAGCTCACCACTGATTAGCGGCTCCTACAATGAGCAGTTCTTC
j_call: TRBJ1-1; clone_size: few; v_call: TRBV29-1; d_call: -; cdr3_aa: CSVEYRLNTEAFF; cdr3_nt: TGCAGCGTTGAGTATAGGCTGAACACTGAAGCTTTCTTT
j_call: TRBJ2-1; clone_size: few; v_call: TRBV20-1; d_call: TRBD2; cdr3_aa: CSAPKPGLADNEQFF; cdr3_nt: TGCAGTGCCCCCAAACCGGGACTAGCGGACAATGAGCAGTTCTTC
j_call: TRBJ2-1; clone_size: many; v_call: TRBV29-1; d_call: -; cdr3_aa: CSAQWYYNEQFF; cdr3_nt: TGCAGCGCGCAATGGTACTACAATGAGCAGTTCTTC
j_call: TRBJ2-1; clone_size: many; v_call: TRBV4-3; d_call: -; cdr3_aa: CASSQDNYGYNEQFF; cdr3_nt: TGCGCCAGCAGCCAAGATAATTATGGCTACAATGAGCAGTTCTTC
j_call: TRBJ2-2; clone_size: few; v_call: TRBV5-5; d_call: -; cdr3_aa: CASRFAINTGELFF; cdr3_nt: TGTGCCAGCAGATTCGCAATAAACACCGGGGAGCTGTTTTTT
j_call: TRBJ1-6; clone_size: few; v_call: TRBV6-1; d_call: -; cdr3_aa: CASRRMEALNSPLHF; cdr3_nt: TGTGCCAGCAGACGCATGGAGGCTTTAAATTCACCCCTCCACTTT
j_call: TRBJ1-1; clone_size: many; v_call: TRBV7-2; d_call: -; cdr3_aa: CASSLYGRGTEAFF; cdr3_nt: TGTGCCAGCAGCTTATACGGGAGGGGGACTGAAGCTTTCTTT
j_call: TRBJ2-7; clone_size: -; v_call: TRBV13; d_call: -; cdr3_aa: CASRMGLEQYF; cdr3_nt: TGTGCCAGCAGGATGGGTCTCGAGCAGTACTTC
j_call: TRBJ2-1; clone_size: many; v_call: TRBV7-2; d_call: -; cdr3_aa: CASSMRQNNEQFF; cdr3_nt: TGTGCCAGCAGTATGCGGCAGAACAATGAGCAGTTCTTC
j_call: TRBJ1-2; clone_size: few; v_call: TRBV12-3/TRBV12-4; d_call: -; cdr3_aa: CASSFSAKYGYTF; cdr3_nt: TGTGCCAGCAGTTTTTCAGCAAAGTATGGCTACACCTTC
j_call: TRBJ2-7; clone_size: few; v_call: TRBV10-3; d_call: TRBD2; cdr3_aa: CAIRDPRSGSNEQYF; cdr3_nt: TGTGCCATCAGGGACCCCCGGAGCGGGAGCAACGAGCAGTACTTC
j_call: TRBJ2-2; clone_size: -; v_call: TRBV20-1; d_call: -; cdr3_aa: CSARTGTTGELFF; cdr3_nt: TGCAGTGCTAGGACAGGAACCACCGGGGAGCTGTTTTTT
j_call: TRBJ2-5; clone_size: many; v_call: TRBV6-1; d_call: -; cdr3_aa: CASRKIGETETQYF; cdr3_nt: TGTGCCAGCAGGAAAATAGGGGAAACAGAGACCCAGTACTTC
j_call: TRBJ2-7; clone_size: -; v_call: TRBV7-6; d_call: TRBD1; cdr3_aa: CASSPGQGTAQYF; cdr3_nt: TGTGCCAGCAGCCCGGGACAGGGTACAGCGCAGTACTTC
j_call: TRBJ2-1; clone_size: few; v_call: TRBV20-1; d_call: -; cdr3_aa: CSATLSYNEQFF; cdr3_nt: TGCAGTGCTACGCTCTCCTACAATGAGCAGTTCTTC
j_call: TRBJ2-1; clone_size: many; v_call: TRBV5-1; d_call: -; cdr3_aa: CASSLVGGRNEQFF; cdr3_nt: TGCGCCAGCAGCTTGGTAGGGGGTAGGAATGAGCAGTTCTTC
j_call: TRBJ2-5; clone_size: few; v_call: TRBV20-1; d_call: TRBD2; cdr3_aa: CSAEREGETQYF; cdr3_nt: TGCAGTGCCGAGCGGGAGGGGGAGACCCAGTACTTC
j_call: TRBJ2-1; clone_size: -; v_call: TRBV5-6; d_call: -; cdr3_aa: CASSQNWRHNEQFF; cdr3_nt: TGTGCCAGCAGCCAGAATTGGAGACACAATGAGCAGTTCTTC
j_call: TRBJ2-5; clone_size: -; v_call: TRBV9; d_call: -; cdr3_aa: CASSVGTATALGETQYF; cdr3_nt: TGTGCCAGCAGCGTAGGGACGGCGACCGCGCTCGGGGAGACCCAGTACTTC
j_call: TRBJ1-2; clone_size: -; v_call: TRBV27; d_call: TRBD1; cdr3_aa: CASSFEARGTYGYTF; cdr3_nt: TGTGCCAGCAGTTTTGAGGCCAGGGGGACCTATGGCTACACCTTC
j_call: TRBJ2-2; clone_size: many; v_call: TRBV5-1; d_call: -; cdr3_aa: CASSRDTSGANTGELFF; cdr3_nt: TGCGCCAGCAGCCGGGACACAAGCGGGGCGAACACCGGGGAGCTGTTTTTT
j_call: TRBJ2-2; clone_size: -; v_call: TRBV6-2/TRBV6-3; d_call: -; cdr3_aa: CASSRRGDTGELFF; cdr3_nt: TGTGCCAGCAGTCGGAGGGGTGACACCGGGGAGCTGTTTTTT
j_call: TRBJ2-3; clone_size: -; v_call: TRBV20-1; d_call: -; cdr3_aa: CSARGQERTQYF; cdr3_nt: TGCAGTGCTAGAGGCCAGGAGCGTACGCAGTATTTT
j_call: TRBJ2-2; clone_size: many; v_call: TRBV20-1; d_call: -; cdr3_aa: CSGKTANTGELFF; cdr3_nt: TGCAGTGGAAAAACCGCGAACACCGGGGAGCTGTTTTTT